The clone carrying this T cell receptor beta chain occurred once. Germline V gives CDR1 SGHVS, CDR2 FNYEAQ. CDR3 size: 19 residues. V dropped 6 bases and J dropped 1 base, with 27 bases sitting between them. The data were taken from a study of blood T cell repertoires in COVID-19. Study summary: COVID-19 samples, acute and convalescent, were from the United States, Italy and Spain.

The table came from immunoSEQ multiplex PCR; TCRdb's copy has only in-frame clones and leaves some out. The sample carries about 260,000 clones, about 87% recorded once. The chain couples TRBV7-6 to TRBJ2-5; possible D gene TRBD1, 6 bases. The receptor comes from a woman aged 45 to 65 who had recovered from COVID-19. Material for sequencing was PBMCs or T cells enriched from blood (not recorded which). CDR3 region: CASRGSLPGTRTSQETQYF. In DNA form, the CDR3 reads TGTGCCAGCAGGGGGTCTCTCCCCGGGACAAGAACGTCCCAAGAGACCCAGTACTTC.